This T cell receptor (beta chain) was observed in a study of tumor and adjacent non-tumor tissue in lung cancer. Study summary: There were 11 to 13 adenocarcinoma, a couple of squamous cell carcinoma and 1 small cell lung cancer cases. Findings of the study overall: TCR diversity was significantly greater in tumor than normal lung tissue. Shorter survival was associated with higher TCR diversity in tumors.

About this clonotype: Its matching antigen is unknown.

A modified ARM-PCR protocol with three rounds of nested PCR amplified TCRbeta. Each CDR3 protein gets one entry after TCRdb re-called the multiplex PCR reads with MiXCR. Of roughly 44,000 distinct CDR3 sequences in the sample, 60% to 65% were seen once. This sample's RNA came from whole unsorted tissue. Distant lung tissue was collected more than 3 cm away from the tumor edge. Newly diagnosed lung cancer patients had thoracic surgery in China, August–November 2014, without prior chemotherapy. The CDR3 is 14 residues long. Germline V CDR1 and CDR2: SGHVS, FNYEAQ. V dropped 7 bases and J dropped 4 bases, with 14 bases sitting between them.

The source of this sequence is a middle-aged woman with non-small cell lung cancer. The genes are TRBV7-6 and TRBJ1-3; no clear D gene. Material: distant non-tumor lung tissue. CDR3 residues: CASILELEGNTIYF. Here the CDR3 DNA reads TGTGCCAGCATCTTGGAACTCGAAGGAAACACCATATATTTT.